The rows below give T cell receptor beta chains drawn from one sample of a study of regulatory T cells in long-lasting Graves disease. TCRdb used MiXCR to reprocess the multiplex PCR reads, holding one entry per CDR3 protein. The table records around 360,000 distinct CDR3 sequences, about a sixth of them present only once. These data are also associated with another study on T cells in Graves' hyperthyroidism and ophthalmopathy.

Specimen: peripheral blood mononuclear cells (PBMCs), collected at new diagnosis, from a patient treated with antithyroid drugs. Source of these receptors: a woman between 18 and 29 years old with Graves disease. CDR3s include the opening cysteine and the closing phenylalanine or tryptophan. The D gene is left open where the match is weak. Size is stated for part of the rows, as once, few or many counts, or as a class when the clone is expanded.

d_call | j_call | v_call | cdr3_length | clone_size | cdr3_nt | cdr3_aa
NA | TRBJ1-2 | TRBV6-1 | 16 | many | TGTGCCAGCAGCAACCAAGGGGACCCTTGGGGCTATGGCTACACCTTC | CASSNQGDPWGYGYTF
TRBD1 | TRBJ1-1 | TRBV5-1 | 14 | many | TGCGCCAGCAGTTCAGGGGGTGCGAACACTGAAGCTTTCTTT | CASSSGGANTEAFF
TRBD1 | TRBJ1-1 | TRBV28 | 15 | many | TGTGCCAGCAGTTATTTACAGGGGATGAACACTGAAGCTTTCTTT | CASSYLQGMNTEAFF
TRBD2 | TRBJ2-1 | TRBV19 | 15 | NA | TGTGCCAGCCTAAGAGCTAGCGGGAGTTTCTATGAGCAGTTCTTC | CASLRASGSFYEQFF
NA | TRBJ2-1 | TRBV20-1 | 14 | many | TGCAGTGCTAGAGGCGGTCTGACCTACAATGAGCAGTTCTTC | CSARGGLTYNEQFF
TRBD2 | TRBJ2-7 | TRBV5-1 | 13 | many | TGCGCCAGCAGCCGGGGGGTTCCCTACGAGCAGTACTTC | CASSRGVPYEQYF
NA | TRBJ2-4 | TRBV13 | 15 | few | TGTGCCAGCAGCCCTAGTGAACAGGGAAGGGACATTCAGTACTTC | CASSPSEQGRDIQYF
NA | TRBJ2-3 | TRBV28 | 14 | many | TGTGCCAGCAAGAGGGCAGGGGGGGAAGATACGCAGTATTTT | CASKRAGGEDTQYF
NA | TRBJ2-1 | TRBV6-5 | 13 | NA | TGTGCCAGCAGTTCGGACAGACCCAATGAGCAGTTCTTC | CASSSDRPNEQFF
NA | TRBJ2-5 | TRBV11-2 | 13 | many | TGTGCCAGCAGTTCCTCGAATGGGGAGACCCAGTACTTC | CASSSSNGETQYF
TRBD2 | TRBJ2-6 | TRBV9 | 18 | NA | TGTGCCAGCAGCCCCGGACTAGCGGGAGGGCTGGGGGCCAACGTCCTGACTTTC | CASSPGLAGGLGANVLTF
NA | TRBJ2-7 | TRBV7-9 | 14 | many | TGTGCCAGCAGCCCGCCAACGGCCTACTACGAGCAGTACTTC | CASSPPTAYYEQYF
NA | TRBJ2-7 | TRBV18 | 18 | few | TGTGCCAGCTCACCTCCAGGGTGGTCAGCGGGTTCCTCCTACGAGCAGTACTTC | CASSPPGWSAGSSYEQYF
TRBD2 | TRBJ2-1 | TRBV3-1 | 15 | many | TGTGCCAGCAGTCCCCCCGGGGCGGGAGTAAATGAGCAGTTCTTC | CASSPPGAGVNEQFF
NA | TRBJ2-1 | TRBV7-9 | 14 | few | TGTGCCAGCAGCCCCCCCGTCTCCTACAATGAGCAGTTCTTC | CASSPPVSYNEQFF
NA | TRBJ2-3 | TRBV3-1 | 15 | many | TGTGCCAGCAGCCAAGATCCCCAGTACACAGATACGCAGTATTTT | CASSQDPQYTDTQYF
NA | TRBJ1-1 | TRBV12-3/TRBV12-4 | 14 | many | TGTGCCAGCAGCCCACCTCGGCAGGGGCTTGAAGCTTTCTTT | CASSPPRQGLEAFF
TRBD1 | TRBJ1-6 | TRBV19 | 14 | few | TGTGCCAGTAGTGCCGGACAGGGGAGGGCACCCCTCCACTTT | CASSAGQGRAPLHF
NA | TRBJ1-1 | TRBV7-9 | 14 | many | TGTGCCAGCAGCTTTAACGATGGTAAACCCGAAGCTTTCTTT | CASSFNDGKPEAFF
TRBD2 | TRBJ2-1 | TRBV7-6 | 16 | NA | TGTGCCAGCAGCTTAGTTAGCGGGCGTTCCTACAATGAGCAGTTCTTC | CASSLVSGRSYNEQFF
NA | TRBJ2-5 | TRBV7-3 | 13 | many | TGTGCCAGCAGCTTTGGGTCCCAAGAGACCCAGTACTTC | CASSFGSQETQYF
NA | TRBJ2-7 | TRBV6-5 | 11 | many | TGTGCCAGCAGTTCGGGGACCGAGCAGTACTTC | CASSSGTEQYF
TRBD1 | TRBJ1-1 | TRBV10-3 | 14 | few | TGTGCCATCAGTACCGGGACAGAGAACACTGAAGCTTTCTTT | CAISTGTENTEAFF